This entry lists 4 T cell receptor beta chains sequenced from one sample in a study of beta chain features in type 1 diabetes. The antigens these receptors bind are not known. General study results and limits: Moderate but significant shortening of TCRB CDR3s was recorded in all four CD4+ subsets from Type 1 diabetes patients.

The isolated RNA, all of it, was reverse transcribed, so expressed TCRB transcripts were what got sequenced. Clones were read by immunoSEQ multiplex PCR, and TCRdb kept only the in-frame ones, dropping some. Found here are under 150,000 clones, roughly 10% of them singletons; the top ten hold around 0.7%. Sample: central memory CD4+ T cells from blood. These receptors all come from a young man with type 1 diabetes.

This chain links TRBV27 with TRBJ1-2; 10 bases map to TRBD1. Germline CDR1 is MNHEY and CDR2 is SMNVEV (reference sequence). V lost 2 bases and J lost 4; bases outside the gene matches: 7. This CDR3 contains 16 residues. CDR3 loop: CASSLVGQGPGYGYTF. The CDR3 DNA follows: TGTGCCAGCAGTTTAGTGGGACAGGGGCCGGGCTATGGCTACACCTTC.

This clone was recorded a few times. V usage is TRBV7-9 and J usage is TRBJ1-3; D is unclear. The CDR3 contains 14 residues. Looked up from germline, CDR1 is SEHNR and CDR2 is FQNEAQ (reference sequence). With 7 bases removed from V and 2 bases from J, the gap between germline ends came to 12 bases. The CDR3 DNA follows: TGTGCCAGCACCGAACCGGGTGCTGGAAACACCATATATTTT. Amino acid sequence: CASTEPGAGNTIYF.

There are a few counts of this clone. The chain has TRBV7-9 and TRBJ1-5; 7 positions match TRBD1. V lost 6 bases, J lost 8 bases, and 7 bases stayed unmatched. This CDR3 contains 13 residues. CDR1 is SEHNR, CDR2 FQNEAQ, per germline (reference sequence). The CDR3 here is CASSRAGGEPQHF. CDR3 DNA: TGTGCCAGCAGTAGGGCAGGGGGAGAGCCCCAGCATTTT.

Only a few counts were recorded for this clone. V gene TRBV28 combines with J gene TRBJ2-5, with 7 nucleotides matching TRBD2. V gave up 7 bases and J gave up 2 bases; unmatched junction bases: 10. The CDR3 contains 15 residues. CDR1 is MDHEN, CDR2 SYDVKM, per germline. Written as DNA, the CDR3 is TGTGCCAGCACCTCCCCCCCTAGCGGACAAGAGACCCAGTACTTC. Translating gives CASTSPPSGQETQYF.